This T cell receptor beta chain stems from a study of identical twins. Study conclusions and caveats: Models underestimated TCR alpha sharing (out-of-frame) in monozygotic twins.

MiXCR was run by TCRdb on the 5' RACE reads, yielding one entry per CDR3 protein. The sample lists 220,000 or so distinct CDR3 sequences, approximately 7% occurring once. This clonotype was detected a few times. Its antigen is undetermined. This CDR3 contains 14 residues. V was pared by 0 bases and J by 5 bases, with 10 bases between. CDR1 is WSHSY and CDR2 is SAAADI in the germline V gene. Everyone who gave samples was a healthy Caucasian. These data were also filed under a second study, of yellow fever vaccine responses in identical twins. That study adds: Vaccine T cell responses of twins reportedly seemed partly convergent and partly personalized.

This chain links TRBV10-2 with TRBJ2-5; the D is unclear. The specimen was memory (CD45RO+) T cells sorted from blood. This receptor was identified in a woman between 18 and 30 years old in good health. CDR3 nucleotides: TGCGCCAGCAGTGAGTCGTCAGCATGGGAGACCCAGTACTTC. It codes for CASSESSAWETQYF.